This T cell receptor (beta chain) was sequenced during a study of blood T cell repertoires in COVID-19. Study in general: Sources were T cells, B-cell-depleted T cells, or PBMCs; the material itself was cDNA or gDNA.

The germline CDR1 and CDR2 sequences are SGHNT and YENEEA. The CDR3 covers 16 residues. V shed 5 bases and J 5 bases; nucleotides not matched to a gene: 11. Generated by immunoSEQ multiplex PCR, the TCRdb table keeps only in-frame clones and is missing some. Among some 260,000 clones listed, about 88% were seen once. This chain joins TRBV11-3 and TRBJ2-7, with 11 bases lining up with TRBD2. The sequence derives from a woman in her forties who had recovered from COVID-19. The sequencing sample was made of peripheral blood. Here the CDR3 reads CASSPGVSGRAHEQYF. The CDR3 region has the DNA TGTGCCAGCAGCCCAGGGGTTAGCGGGAGGGCGCACGAGCAGTACTTC.